This passage covers 26 T cell receptor beta chains from one sample sequenced in a study of regulatory and conventional T cells in RAG deficiency. Clones were read by immunoSEQ multiplex PCR, and TCRdb kept only the in-frame ones, dropping some. Altogether more than 30,000 clones are present, about 87% being singletons, with the ten largest covering 4.5% to 5.5%. These data also featured in a second study, about regulatory T cells. That investigation notes: The primer mix had 52 TRBV and 13 TRBJ primers.

Input material: CD8+ T cells sorted from blood. Receptor source: a human donor in good health.

Of note for this clone: Sequence at one end of the junction differs from germline and may be a read error. Other DNA variants within this sample encode the same CDR3. This chain joins TRBV30 and TRBJ2-7; 13 bases fit TRBD2. The CDR3 length is 14 residues. Germline CDR1 reads GTSNPN; CDR2 reads SVGIG (reference sequence). Written as DNA, the CDR3 is TGTGCCTGCCTAACTAGCGGGAGGGCCCACGAGCAGTACTTT. It codes for CACLTSGRAHEQYF.

The chain combines TRBV6-1 with TRBJ2-5, with a possible D match to TRBD2 (5 bases). The germline V and J ends were trimmed by 4 bases and 5 bases, with 17 bases remaining between them. Germline lookup yields CDR1 MNHNS and CDR2 SASEGT. The CDR3 totals 15 residues. The CDR3 loop is CASSASPGFDETQYF. CDR3 coding DNA: TGTGCCAGCAGTGCCAGCCCGGGGTTTGACGAGACCCAGTACTTC.

The chain employs TRBV7-9 and TRBJ1-1; D remains unclear. The germline V and J ends were trimmed by 1 base and 7 bases, with 7 bases remaining between them. Germline loops: CDR1 SEHNR, CDR2 FQNEAQ (reference sequence). CDR3 length equals 12 residues. CDR3 in amino acids: CASSLDYIEAFF. In DNA form, the CDR3 reads TGTGCCAGCAGCTTAGACTACATTGAAGCTTTCTTT.

This clone appeared once. The J gene is TRBJ1-5, the V gene TRBV30, with TRBD1 identical over 8 bases. V dropped 4 bases and J dropped 5; count of bases not matched to a gene: 19. Germline assignment: CDR1 GTSNPN and CDR2 SVGIG (reference sequence). This CDR3 contains 18 residues. CDR3 DNA: TGTGCCTGGAAACCACCGGACAGGGTGAGGTGGAGAGATCAGCCCCAGCATTTT. Its translation is CAWKPPDRVRWRDQPQHF.

This chain joins TRBV5-8 and TRBJ2-5, with D perhaps TRBD1 or TRBD2 (6 bases each). This CDR3 is built from 15 residues. Germline lookup yields CDR1 SGHTS and CDR2 YDEGEE. Trimming pared 4 bases from V and 1 base from J, leaving 14 bases between. The CDR3 sequence: CASSQQGLTQETQYF. The CDR3 DNA is TGTGCCAGCAGCCAACAGGGACTTACCCAAGAGACCCAGTACTTC.

This chain uses TRBV27 with TRBJ2-7, with 9 nucleotides matching TRBD1. From germline, CDR1 is MNHEY and CDR2 SMNVEV (reference sequence). With V trimmed by 3 bases and J by 3 bases, 9 bases remained unmatched. The CDR3 loop spans 16 amino acids. CDR3 coding DNA: TGTGCCAGCAGTTTCACCGGGACAGGGCTGAACTACGAGCAGTACTTC. Its protein product is CASSFTGTGLNYEQYF.

The chain joins TRBV27 to TRBJ1-5, with unresolved D. The CDR3 extends over 14 amino acids. V was cut by 3 bases and J by 2 bases, with 8 bases left in between. In germline, CDR1 is MNHEY, CDR2 SMNVEV (reference sequence). The CDR3 nucleotides are TGTGCCAGCAGTTTCCGAGGTGGCAATCAGCCCCAGCATTTT. Encoded protein: CASSFRGGNQPQHF.

This sequence joins TRBV15 and TRBJ2-7, with a tentative D call TRBD1 (6 bases). V lost 6 bases and J lost 6, with 18 bases in between. CDR3 length: 14 amino acids. Germline V gene lookup returns CDR1 LNHNV and CDR2 YYDKDF (reference sequence). The CDR3 nucleotides read TGTGCCACCAGAACCCGACAGGCTCGTACCGAGCAGTACTTC. Amino acid sequence: CATRTRQARTEQYF.

This clone was seen only once. The CDR3 is CASSFRQGLSGNTIYF. The CDR3 nucleotides are TGTGCCAGCAGTTTTCGGCAGGGCCTCTCTGGAAACACCATATATTTT. The gene calls are TRBV6-5 and TRBJ1-3; D may be TRBD1 (5 bases). This CDR3 is built from 16 residues. V shed 4 bases and J shed 0 bases, with 13 bases lying between them. Germline values: CDR1 MNHEY, CDR2 SVGAGI.

This chain links TRBV27 with TRBJ2-1, with 10 bases fitting TRBD1. Germline CDR1 is MNHEY and CDR2 is SMNVEV (reference sequence). V shed 8 bases and J 2 bases; nucleotides not matched to a gene: 12. The CDR3 runs 17 residues. In DNA form, the CDR3 reads TGTGCCAGCCGCTCCGGGACAGGGGATCCCGCCTACAATGAGCAGTTCTTC. Its protein is CASRSGTGDPAYNEQFF.

This chain connects TRBV20-1 to TRBJ1-1, with a weak D call TRBD1 (5 bases). V lost 3 bases and J lost 6, with 8 bases in between. Germline V gene lookup returns CDR1 DFQATT and CDR2 SNEGSKA (reference sequence). This CDR3 contains 11 residues. CDR3 in amino acids: CSAREGPEAFF. The CDR3 DNA reads as TGCAGTGCTAGGGAGGGACCTGAAGCTTTCTTT.

The rearrangement links TRBV29-1 to TRBJ1-2, with 7 bases matching TRBD1. Germline values: CDR1 SQVTM, CDR2 ANQGSEA. After removal of 0 bases from V and 4 bases from J, the junction contained 17 bases not matched to a gene. This CDR3 is 18 amino acids long. CDR3 sequence reads: CSVEDGGKQGSNGYGYTF. In DNA form, the CDR3 reads TGCAGCGTTGAAGATGGGGGTAAACAGGGGTCAAACGGCTATGGCTACACCTTC. Variable domain in full (rest from reference TRBV29-1 and TRBJ1-2): SAVISQKPSRDICQRGTSLTIQCQVDSQVTMMFWYRQQPGQSLTLIATANQGSEATYESGFVIDKFPISRPNLTFSTLTVSNMSPEDSSIYLCSVEDGGKQGSNGYGYTFGSGTRLTVV.

This clone was counted only a few times. The rearrangement links TRBV30 to TRBJ1-6, with 7 bases identical to TRBD1. CDR1 and CDR2 from the germline V gene are GTSNPN and SVGIG (reference sequence). The J segment lost 10 bases and the V segment lost 3 bases, leaving 9 bases of the junction unmatched. The CDR3 runs to 14 residues. In nucleotides, the CDR3 is TGTGCCTGGAGCGCGACAGGGTTGCACTCACCCCTCCACTTT. Protein: CAWSATGLHSPLHF. The entire variable domain, with the rest obtained from reference TRBV30 and TRBJ1-6, is as follows: SQTIHQWPATLVQPVGSPLSLECTVEGTSNPNLYWYRQAAGRGLQLLFYSVGIGQISSEVPQNLSASRPQDRQFILSSKKLLLSDSGFYLCAWSATGLHSPLHFGNGTRLTVT.

V is TRBV2 and J is TRBJ2-5, with D possibly matching TRBD1 (5 bases). CDR1 is SNHLY, CDR2 FYNNEI, per germline. Trimming pared 7 bases from V and 4 bases from J, leaving 19 bases between. The CDR3 consists of 15 residues. The CDR3 region is CASTPQAQGGETQYF. CDR3 bases: TGTGCCAGCACCCCCCAAGCCCAGGGCGGAGAGACCCAGTACTTC.

The gene calls are TRBV7-6 and TRBJ2-2; D gene ambiguous. The V end lost 0 bases, the J end lost 6 bases, and 14 bases lay between the germline ends. Germline lookup yields CDR1 SGHVS and CDR2 FNYEAQ. This CDR3 is 16 amino acids long. CDR3: CASSLAEQVFPGELFF. Here the CDR3 DNA reads TGTGCCAGCAGCTTAGCGGAGCAGGTTTTTCCCGGGGAGCTGTTTTTT.

The V call is TRBV29-1, the J call TRBJ2-1; 9 positions agree with TRBD1. V trimming: 1 base; J trimming: 5 bases; junction bases outside the gene matches: 9. Per germline, CDR1 SQVTM and CDR2 ANQGSEA. This CDR3 spans 16 amino acids. The CDR3 DNA sequence: TGCAGCGTTGAAGGGGGGGACAGGGAGGGACACAATGAGCAGTTCTTC. It specifies CSVEGGDREGHNEQFF.

This sequence joins TRBV11-3 and TRBJ1-5, with unresolved D. The V gene's germline CDR1 is SGHNT and CDR2 YENEEA. CDR3 length equals 13 residues. The ends were cut back, 5 bases at V and 0 bases at J, with 5 bases in the middle. The CDR3 sequence is CASSLYSNQPQHF. The CDR3, as DNA: TGTGCCAGCAGCCTTTATAGCAATCAGCCCCAGCATTTT. The full variable domain, rest sourced from reference TRBV11-3 and TRBJ1-5, is EAGVVQSPRYKIIEKKQPVAFWCNPISGHNTLYWYLQNLGQGPELLIRYENEEAVDDSQLPKDRFSAERLKGVDSTLKIQPAELGDSAVYLCASSLYSNQPQHFGDGTRLSIL.

This clone is a singleton in its sample. The rearrangement joins TRBV30 to TRBJ2-5, with unresolved D. The CDR3 extends over 13 amino acids. Germline V gene lookup returns CDR1 GTSNPN and CDR2 SVGIG (reference sequence). V shed 0 bases and J shed 2 bases, with 7 bases lying between them. This CDR3 reads CAWSVTTQETQYF. The CDR3 region has the DNA TGTGCCTGGAGTGTTACTACGCAAGAGACCCAGTACTTC.

This chain uses TRBV15 with TRBJ1-1, with D tentatively TRBD1 (5 bases). The V and J ends lost 0 bases and 1 base respectively, with 12 bases between them. Germline V gene data show CDR1 as LNHNV and CDR2 as YYDKDF (reference sequence). This CDR3 is 16 amino acids long. The DNA of the CDR3 is TGTGCCACCAGCAGAGATGGAGCAGGGAAGAACACTGAAGCTTTCTTT. This gives the protein CATSRDGAGKNTEAFF.

The chain has TRBV13 and TRBJ2-1; 7 nucleotides line up with TRBD2. CDR1 and CDR2 from the germline V gene are PRHDT and FYEKMQ (reference sequence). V lost 7 bases to trimming and J lost 7 bases; unmatched junction nucleotides: 16. CDR3 length: 16 residues. DNA for the CDR3: TGTGCCAGCACCCCATATGGGGAGGGCCAACGTAATGAGCAGTTCTTC. Translation: CASTPYGEGQRNEQFF.

CDR3 residues: CASSQPSEGGADTQYF. For the CDR3, the DNA is TGTGCCAGCAGCCAACCCTCAGAGGGAGGCGCAGATACGCAGTATTTT. The chain couples TRBV14 to TRBJ2-3; perhaps TRBD2 as D (6 bases). The germline CDR1 and CDR2 sequences are SGHDN and FVKESK. V was pared by 2 bases and J by 4 bases, with 16 bases between. This CDR3 is built from 16 residues.

The chain is built from TRBV11-3 and TRBJ2-2; 8 bases fit TRBD1. This CDR3 spans 16 amino acids. The J segment lost 7 bases and the V segment lost 5 bases, leaving 12 bases of the junction unmatched. Germline lookup yields CDR1 SGHNT and CDR2 YENEEA. The CDR3 protein is CASSLRQGLTDGELFF. CDR3 nucleotides: TGTGCCAGCAGCCTGAGACAGGGGTTGACGGACGGGGAGCTGTTTTTT.

V usage is TRBV6-5 and J usage is TRBJ1-1; D is perhaps TRBD1 (6 bases). The ends were cut back, 3 bases at V and 3 bases at J, with 8 bases in the middle. Germline CDR1 and CDR2: MNHEY and SVGAGI. This CDR3 is 13 amino acids long. The CDR3 DNA reads as TGTGCCAGCAGTTATAAGGGGGACACTGAAGCTTTCTTT. It encodes CASSYKGDTEAFF.

The rearrangement joins TRBV25-1 to TRBJ2-5; 9 bases match TRBD2. The CDR3 length is 16 residues. J was trimmed by 5 bases and V by 1 base; bases with no gene match: 8. The V gene's germline CDR1 is MGHDK and CDR2 SYGVNS. CDR3 sequence: CASSEWSSGSGETQYF. CDR3 DNA sequence: TGTGCCAGCAGTGAATGGAGTAGCGGGAGTGGGGAGACCCAGTACTTC.

The chain employs TRBV7-8 and TRBJ2-1; D gene unclear. Trimming stripped 1 base from V and 3 bases from J, with 4 bases between. Germline CDR1 SGHVS, CDR2 FQNEAQ. The CDR3 has 13 residues. CDR3 in amino acids: CASSLGDYNEQFF. In DNA form, the CDR3 reads TGTGCCAGCAGCTTAGGGGACTACAATGAGCAGTTCTTC.

The chain combines TRBV12-5 with TRBJ1-1, with 8 bases fitting TRBD1. The V segment lost 6 bases and the J segment 7 bases; nucleotides outside the gene matches: 10. The CDR3 extends over 14 amino acids. Germline V lookup: CDR1 LGHNT, CDR2 FRNRAP. CDR3 DNA: TGTGCTAGTGGGACTCCGGGACAGGCGTTTGAAGCTTTCTTT. It encodes CASGTPGQAFEAFF.